This T cell receptor (beta chain) emerged from a study of blood T cell repertoires in COVID-19 (TCRdb year 2020). Looking at the study overall: Samples covering the acute and convalescent phases of COVID-19 were provided by collaborators in the United States, Italy and Spain. The samples were drawn from the first 160 participants of the ongoing ImmuneRACE study and from about 1,200 subjects provided by 6 global collaborators. The prospective study material was composed of cDNA or gDNA derived from T cells, B-cell-depleted T cells, or PBMCs. Sample metadata almost always included a de-identified subject ID, COVID-19 status, age in years and sex. Subjects who had been exposed to COVID-19, were actively infected with it, or had recovered from it provided the deeply sampled blood TCRbeta repertoires that made up the dataset. Where available, HLA class I and class II types were taken from metadata supplied by the sample provider and were not determined by assay-based typing. A freely available public database, intended as a resource for researchers studying the immune response to SARS-CoV-2, is where the repertoires were released. The investigation overall reported the following: How much clinical and demographic metadata was included differed by source and by participant, and the metadata was provided uncurated.

Whole blood was collected in K2EDTA tubes by collaborating institutions according to the institutions' own protocols. For TCRbeta analysis, collaborators shipped samples in one of three forms: frozen whole blood, isolated PBMCs, or DNA extracted from either of those sample types. CDR1 SGHNT and CDR2 YYREEE were looked up in the germline V gene (reference sequence). Counted from cysteine to phenylalanine, this CDR3 has 15 amino acids. Only CDR3 DNA is held: 45 bases, read in frame from base 1. V has 4 bases trimmed and J has 1 base trimmed; junction bases matching no gene number 5. The immunoSEQ Assay, a bias-controlled multiplex PCR, was used to amplify TCRbeta CDR3 regions from genomic DNA. In the authors' own workflow: Nucleated cell counts per sample were estimated from amplification of reference gene primers within the assay. To quantify the absolute abundance of each unique TCRbeta CDR3 rearrangement, sequence reads were collapsed and filtered. For each sample, productive Simpson clonality was calculated as the square root of Simpson's diversity index across productive rearrangements. TCRdb took over this immuneACCESS table, retaining in-frame rearrangements with V and J assigned. Such tables are incomplete; in checked studies, under half of the missing clones stem from an unresolved V gene, and the remainder is unexplained. V and J calls and clone size come straight from that table; D and trimming were deduced from the DNA. The sample yields around 130,000 clones; around 83% were counted once. Jointly, the top ten make up about 4.3% of the sample.

Details on this clone: It has no known antigen specificity. Base qualities are not provided; no much larger clone lies one nucleotide away.

The TCR originated in a human donor in a cohort sampled during active COVID-19. The chain joins TRBV5-4 to TRBJ1-1; TRBD1 aligns with 9 central bases. Source material: peripheral blood. The DNA sequence is given as TGTGCCAGCAGCAGGGGACAGGGTGGGAACACTGAAGCTTTCTTT. Its protein product is CASSRGQGGNTEAFF.